The sequence of this T cell receptor beta chain was determined in a study of blood T cell repertoires in COVID-19. The CDR3 consists of 12 residues. Germline V gene lookup returns CDR1 KGHSH and CDR2 LQKENI. V lost 2 bases and J 5 bases, leaving 6 bases between the germline ends. Clones were sequenced by immunoSEQ multiplex PCR, and TCRdb holds only the in-frame ones, with some missing. This sample has about 23,000 clones; roughly 88% occur once, and the top ten carry around 20%. As regards this clone: Distinct nucleotide sequences in the sample also encode this CDR3.

The chain joins TRBV18 to TRBJ2-5; perhaps TRBD1 as D (5 bases). The TCR originated in a man between 65 and 79 years old in a cohort sampled during active COVID-19. The sample was peripheral blood. CDR3 region: CASSPSGETQYF. The CDR3 DNA reads as TGTGCCAGCTCACCATCAGGGGAGACCCAGTACTTC.